Listed below are T cell receptor beta chains from one sample, sequenced in a study. TCRdb itself ran the RT-PCR reads through MiXCR, one entry per CDR3 protein. The repertoire includes about 680,000 distinct CDR3 sequences, about 14% of them detected once, and 3.6% sits in the top ten. Sequenced: memory CD4+ T cells from blood. The origin of the receptors is a female donor in good health, serving as a healthy control. The CDR3 runs from the conserved cysteine through the conserved F or W. The order of the fields is V gene, CDR3 protein.

TRBV7-2 | CASSWGDQPQHF
TRBV24-1 | CATSDPTRFSYNEQFF
TRBV5-4 | CASSLFRGQYNEQFF
TRBV29-1 | CSVAAGSYGYTF
TRBV6-1 | CASSRGAIEQYF
TRBV5-4 | CASSLKQGGDIQYF
TRBV6-5 | CASRSGTGVGNSDEKLFF
TRBV5-8 | CASSLYQGGYGYTF
TRBV12-3/TRBV12-4 | CASIRTIPSTDTQYF
TRBV9 | CASSPIAAYEQYF
TRBV7-9 | CASSLWPSSGNTIYF
TRBV9 | CASSVAISGEQYF
TRBV4-3 | CASSQDARAGDTQYF
TRBV2 | CASLGQETYEQYF
TRBV6-6 | CASSRTSGRFDEQYF